This T cell receptor (beta chain) derives from a study of blood T cell repertoires in COVID-19. Study-level information: The United States, Italy and Spain provided the acute and convalescent COVID-19 samples. PBMCs, B-cell-depleted T cells, or T cells provided the cDNA or gDNA that made up the material.

How the authors handled the data: Nucleated cell number was recorded as an estimate derived from reference gene primer amplification. Clones were sequenced by immunoSEQ multiplex PCR, and TCRdb holds only the in-frame ones, with some missing. Clonal size and the V and J genes are those of that table, whereas D and trimming came from the DNA. The table has 300,000 or so clones, about 86% seen once. CDR1 is SQVTM, CDR2 ANQGSEA, per germline. CDR3 length: 12 amino acids. V lost 6 bases and J lost 8, with 14 bases in between. This receptor was taken from a woman aged 45-59 years with acute or convalescent COVID-19. The source material was peripheral blood. The chain uses TRBV29-1 and TRBJ1-3; a possible D gene is TRBD1 (5 bases). The CDR3 DNA sequence: TGCAGCGTGGAGGCGGCGGGGGACACCATATATTTT. This translates into CSVEAAGDTIYF. The full variable domain, with the rest looked up from reference TRBV29-1 and TRBJ1-3, is SAVISQKPSRDICQRGTSLTIQCQVDSQVTMMFWYRQQPGQSLTLIATANQGSEATYESGFVIDKFPISRPNLTFSTLTVSNMSPEDSSIYLCSVEAAGDTIYFGEGSWLTVV.